Shown below are 23 T cell receptor beta chains from a single sample sequenced in a study of blood T cells in healthy people across ages (dated by TCRdb to the mid-2010s). The library was built by means of 5' RACE. Sequencing used an Illumina HiSeq 2500. A second PCR of 7 to 11 cycles was performed with a sample-barcoded 5' primer and a J-beta primer mix. TCRdb reran the public reads through fastp at Q25 and MiXCR, keeping productive beta chains. Rows matching on CDR3 protein sequence are summarized as one entry with the most common DNA and genes. The sample table lists about 730,000 distinct CDR3 sequences, more than 40% of them with a count of one. The biggest ten clones account for less than 25% of the sample. Source material: blood. The receptors were gathered from a woman in her fifties or sixties in good health.

In this sample, this clonotype turned up a few times. V is TRBV6-2 or TRBV6-3 and J is TRBJ1-2; 8 bases map to TRBD1. The V gene's germline CDR1 is MNHEY and CDR2 SVGEGT. The CDR3 has 18 amino acids. The ends lost 5 bases at V and 4 bases at J; junction bases unmatched: 18. This chain's CDR3 is CASSKQWAGGAVPYGYTF. The DNA for the CDR3 is TGTGCCAGCAGTAAACAATGGGCAGGGGGCGCGGTGCCCTATGGCTACACCTTC.

This sequence joins TRBV7-9 and TRBJ1-2; 8 bases fit TRBD1. V shed 5 bases and J 4 bases; nucleotides not matched to a gene: 12. The CDR3 spans 16 residues. Germline V gene data show CDR1 as SEHNR and CDR2 as FQNEAQ (reference sequence). CDR3 in DNA: TGTGCCAGCAGCCCCTCAGGGGGCACAGGACTCTATGGCTACACCTTC. Translating it yields CASSPSGGTGLYGYTF.

The chain combines TRBV4-1 with TRBJ1-4; the D gene is possibly TRBD1 (6 bases). Germline V lookup: CDR1 MGHRA, CDR2 YSYEKL. The germline V and J ends were trimmed by 2 bases and 3 bases, with 10 bases remaining between them. CDR3 length: 15 amino acids. CDR3 sequence: CASSQTGTPNEKLFF. The CDR3 bases are TGCGCCAGCAGCCAAACCGGGACACCTAATGAAAAACTGTTTTTT.

CDR3: CASSLVQAFSNQPQHF. The CDR3 region has the DNA TGTGCCAGCAGTTTGGTACAGGCATTCAGCAATCAGCCCCAGCATTTT. This chain joins TRBV28 and TRBJ1-5; the D gene is possibly TRBD1 (5 bases). CDR1 and CDR2 (germline): MDHEN, SYDVKM. This CDR3 region has 16 residues. With 3 bases removed from V and 1 base from J, the gap between germline ends came to 13 bases.

The chain has TRBV27 and TRBJ1-2; no reliable D call. The CDR3 is 13 residues long. The ends were cut back, 8 bases at V and 7 bases at J, with 17 bases in the middle. Germline V lookup: CDR1 MNHEY, CDR2 SMNVEV (reference sequence). DNA for the CDR3: TGTGCCAGCCGAGGCCCGGCCCCGATTGGCTACACCTTC. It translates to CASRGPAPIGYTF.

The chain recombines TRBV3-1 with TRBJ2-1, with D unresolved. The CDR3 is 12 residues long. Trimming cost V 3 bases and J 8 bases, with 8 bases left between them. The germline CDR1 and CDR2 sequences are LGHDT and YNNKEL (reference sequence). The CDR3 DNA reads TGTGCCAGCAGCCAGACCCAGGATGAGCAGTTCTTC. Translation gives CASSQTQDEQFF.

The chain recombines TRBV7-9 with TRBJ2-3, with 13 bases fitting TRBD2. Trimming took 5 bases from V and 2 from J; bases not matched to a gene: 10. CDR1 is SEHNR, CDR2 FQNEAQ, per germline (reference sequence). The CDR3 length is 18 residues. Written as DNA, the CDR3 is TGTGCCAGCAGCCCCAGACTAGCGGGAGGCGATTACACAGATACGCAGTATTTT. Protein sequence: CASSPRLAGGDYTDTQYF.

A few counts support this clonotype. This rearrangement joins TRBV7-8 to TRBJ2-1; 8 nucleotides agree with TRBD1. The trim removed 0 bases at V and 1 base at J, leaving 5 bases unmatched. The V gene's germline CDR1 is SGHVS and CDR2 FQNEAQ. There are 17 residues in the CDR3. The CDR3 DNA follows: TGTGCCAGCAGCTTAGCGCAGGGGGCTAGTTCCTACAATGAGCAGTTCTTC. It codes for CASSLAQGASSYNEQFF.

This clonotype was seen a few times. The J gene is TRBJ2-1, the V gene TRBV5-1; possibly TRBD1 for D (5 bases). This CDR3 is 14 amino acids long. In germline, CDR1 is SGHRS, CDR2 YFSETQ. V gave up 0 bases and J gave up 9 bases, with 13 bases separating them. CDR3 residues: CASSLVDISSEQFF. The CDR3, as DNA: TGCGCCAGCAGCTTGGTGGACATAAGTAGTGAGCAGTTCTTC.

The V gene is TRBV6-5, the J gene TRBJ2-3, with 8 bases matching TRBD1. J lost 4 bases, V lost 5 bases, and 11 bases had no gene match. This CDR3 comprises 16 residues. Germline V gene data show CDR1 as MNHEY and CDR2 as SVGAGI. The CDR3: CASSPGGAAQADTQYF. The CDR3 coding sequence is TGTGCCAGCAGTCCAGGGGGCGCGGCCCAGGCAGATACGCAGTATTTT.

J is TRBJ2-1 and V is TRBV9, with TRBD2 matching 10 bases. The CDR3 consists of 14 residues. From germline, CDR1 is SGDLS and CDR2 YYNGEE. V lost 2 bases to trimming and J lost 13 bases; unmatched junction nucleotides: 9. The CDR3 DNA sequence: TGTGCCAGCAGCGTTCCGCCCACTAGCGGGGCACAGTTCTTC. Translating it yields CASSVPPTSGAQFF.

V is TRBV5-1 and J is TRBJ1-1; 8 bases fit TRBD1. Germline lookup yields CDR1 SGHRS and CDR2 YFSETQ. V lost 0 bases to trimming and J lost 5 bases; unmatched junction nucleotides: 3. The CDR3 runs 14 residues. CDR3 coding DNA: TGCGCCAGCAGCTTGGGACAGGGGAAGACTGAAGCTTTCTTT. Residues: CASSLGQGKTEAFF. Complete variable domain (other parts from reference TRBV5-1 and TRBJ1-1): KAGVTQTPRYLIKTRGQQVTLSCSPISGHRSVSWYQQTPGQGLQFLFEYFSETQRNKGNFPGRFSGRQFSNSRSEMNVSTLELGDSALYLCASSLGQGKTEAFFGQGTRLTVV.

The table lists this clonotype with many counts. V usage is TRBV29-1 and J usage is TRBJ2-3; 10 nucleotides match TRBD1. V shed 6 bases and J 3 bases; nucleotides not matched to a gene: 3. The CDR3 length is 13 residues. Germline lookup yields CDR1 SQVTM and CDR2 ANQGSEA. The CDR3 sequence: CSVRGQGTDTQYF. In DNA, the CDR3 is TGCAGCGTACGGGGACAGGGGACAGATACGCAGTATTTT.

The rearrangement uses TRBV20-1 and TRBJ2-7; D unclear. V lost 6 bases and J lost 0, with 15 bases in between. The CDR3 is 14 residues long. CDR1 DFQATT and CDR2 SNEGSKA come from the germline V gene (reference sequence). The CDR3, as DNA: TGCAGTGCCAACATGGGCTTGAGCTCCTACGAGCAGTACTTC. This codes for CSANMGLSSYEQYF.

V gene TRBV28 combines with J gene TRBJ2-7; D is perhaps TRBD2 (7 bases). The CDR3 extends over 12 amino acids. V lost 4 bases, J lost 6 bases, and 10 bases lay in between. Germline assignment: CDR1 MDHEN and CDR2 SYDVKM. DNA for the CDR3: TGTGCCAGCAGTTGGGGGGGGCGCGAGCAGTACTTC. Its protein product is CASSWGGREQYF.

This clonotype was found many times. The gene calls are TRBV2 and TRBJ2-5, with 7 bases that match TRBD1. V trimming: 8 bases; J trimming: 3 bases; junction bases outside the gene matches: 3. Germline CDR1 SNHLY, CDR2 FYNNEI. The CDR3 spans 12 residues. The CDR3 reads CASSGTEETQYF. The DNA of the CDR3 is TGTGCCAGCTCCGGGACAGAAGAGACCCAGTACTTC. The variable domain in full, with the rest retrieved from reference TRBV2 and TRBJ2-5, is EPEVTQTPSHQVTQMGQEVILRCVPISNHLYFYWYRQILGQKVEFLVSFYNNEISEKSEIFDDQFSVERPDGSNFTLKIRSTKLEDSAMYFCASSGTEETQYFGPGTRLLVL.

The rearrangement links TRBV2 to TRBJ2-1, with D perhaps TRBD2 (5 bases). The CDR3 length is 13 residues. Germline V gene lookup returns CDR1 SNHLY and CDR2 FYNNEI. The V end was cut by 3 bases, the J end by 5 bases, with 8 bases between. The CDR3 protein is CASSDLRDNEQFF. The DNA for the CDR3 is TGTGCCAGCAGTGATTTGCGGGACAATGAGCAGTTCTTC.

The chain has TRBV18 and TRBJ1-6, with D possibly TRBD1 on 6 matching bases. The V and J ends lost 6 bases and 9 bases respectively, with 24 bases between them. This CDR3 region has 17 residues. CDR1 is KGHSH, CDR2 LQKENI, per germline. CDR3 in DNA: TGTGCCAGCTCGGCCAAAGTAGGGGTCCAGGGGAGTTCACCCCTCCACTTT. It is translated as CASSAKVGVQGSSPLHF.

This clonotype was seen more than once but under ten times. The chain uses TRBV7-9 and TRBJ1-2; no clear D. V was pared by 5 bases and J by 1 base, with 17 bases between. There are 16 residues in the CDR3. Germline CDR1 SEHNR, CDR2 FQNEAQ (reference sequence). CDR3 protein: CASSRPLAAHNYGYTF. CDR3 nucleotides: TGTGCCAGCAGCCGACCTCTCGCGGCGCATAACTATGGCTACACCTTC.

Concerning this clonotype: It may be a read error: a sequence one base away is much more abundant. This sequence joins TRBV12-3 or TRBV12-4 and TRBJ2-3; D is undetermined. Trimming shortened V by 5 bases and J by 4 bases, and 13 bases separated the two germline ends. The CDR3 extends over 14 amino acids. In DNA form, the CDR3 reads TGTGCCAGCAGTCTCACCGCGGCGGCAGATACGCAGTATTTT. The encoded protein is CASSLTAAADTQYF.

This clonotype was found a few times. The gene calls are TRBV3-1 and TRBJ2-3; 9 bases map to TRBD2. Germline CDR1 reads LGHDT; CDR2 reads YNNKEL (reference sequence). This CDR3 has 17 amino acids. V lost 4 bases and J lost 1; bases outside the gene matches: 9. Written as DNA, the CDR3 is TGTGCCAGCAGCCTCCAGGCTAGCGGGGATGGCACAGATACGCAGTATTTT. This translates into CASSLQASGDGTDTQYF.

Details on this clonotype: This may come from a read error, since a much larger clone is one base off. This chain links TRBV7-2 with TRBJ2-3; TRBD2 matches at 12 bases. The CDR3 covers 17 residues. Unmatched junction bases numbered 8, after V lost 7 bases and J lost 0 bases. Per germline, CDR1 SGHTA and CDR2 FQGNSA. CDR3 DNA sequence: TGTGCCAGCAACTCCGGACTAGCGGGACCTAGCACAGATACGCAGTATTTT. This sequence encodes CASNSGLAGPSTDTQYF.

V gene TRBV5-1 combines with J gene TRBJ2-3; D call uncertain. CDR1 and CDR2 from the germline V gene are SGHRS and YFSETQ. CDR3 size: 18 residues. Trimming left V 3 bases short and J 5 bases short, with 25 bases between. The CDR3 is CASSSWPNLDRPEDTQYF. For the CDR3, the DNA is TGCGCCAGCAGCTCTTGGCCGAATTTAGACCGGCCTGAAGATACGCAGTATTTT.